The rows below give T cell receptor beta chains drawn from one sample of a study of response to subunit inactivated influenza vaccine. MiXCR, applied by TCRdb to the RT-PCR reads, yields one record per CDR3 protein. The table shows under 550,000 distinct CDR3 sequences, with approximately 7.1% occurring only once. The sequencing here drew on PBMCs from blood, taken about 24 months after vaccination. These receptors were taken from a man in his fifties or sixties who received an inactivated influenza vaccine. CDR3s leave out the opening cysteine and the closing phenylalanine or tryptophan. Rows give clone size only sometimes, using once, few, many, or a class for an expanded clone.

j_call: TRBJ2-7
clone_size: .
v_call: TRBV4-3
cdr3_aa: ASSQEGHSSYEQY

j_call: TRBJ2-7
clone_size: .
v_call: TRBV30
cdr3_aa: AWSVASYEQC

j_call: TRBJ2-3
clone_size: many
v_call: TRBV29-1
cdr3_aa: SVEDRGGGTDTQY

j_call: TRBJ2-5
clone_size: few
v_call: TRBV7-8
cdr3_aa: ASSLGASGTKETQY

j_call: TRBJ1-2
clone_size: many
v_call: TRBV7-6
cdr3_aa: ASSLADGYGYT

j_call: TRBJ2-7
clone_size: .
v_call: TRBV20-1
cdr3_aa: SAKRDFYEQY

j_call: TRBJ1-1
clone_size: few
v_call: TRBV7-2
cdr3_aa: ASSWGLAYSDTEAF

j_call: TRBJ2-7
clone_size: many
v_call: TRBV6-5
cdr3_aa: ASSYLQGYEQY

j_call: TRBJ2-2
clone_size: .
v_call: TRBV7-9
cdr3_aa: ASSLARGIGELF

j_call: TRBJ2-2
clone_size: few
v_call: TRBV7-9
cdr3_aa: ASSWGQSYGGELF

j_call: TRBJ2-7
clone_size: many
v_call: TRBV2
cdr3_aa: ASRGSTYEQY

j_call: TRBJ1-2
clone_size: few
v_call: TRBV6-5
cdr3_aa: ASSSPTRDGYT

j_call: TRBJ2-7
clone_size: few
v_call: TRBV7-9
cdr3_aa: ASSWGRAGQGLYEQY

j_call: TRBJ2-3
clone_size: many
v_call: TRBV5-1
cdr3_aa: ASSGTGEVADTQY

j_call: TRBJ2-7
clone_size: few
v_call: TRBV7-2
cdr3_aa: ASSPGTSAYEQY

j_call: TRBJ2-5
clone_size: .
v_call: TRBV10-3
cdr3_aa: ATAREYQETQY

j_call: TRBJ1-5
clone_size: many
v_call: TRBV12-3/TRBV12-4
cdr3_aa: ASSFRGGGNQPQH

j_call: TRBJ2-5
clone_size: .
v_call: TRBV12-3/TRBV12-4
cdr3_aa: ASSLVWQGEFVAGLQETQY

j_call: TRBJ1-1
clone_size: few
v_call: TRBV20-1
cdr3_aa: SAAGTAGRTEAF

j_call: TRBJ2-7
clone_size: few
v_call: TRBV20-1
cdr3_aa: SASDREDEQY

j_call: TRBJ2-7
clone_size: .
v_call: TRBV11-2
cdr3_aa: ASSFTGPSEQY

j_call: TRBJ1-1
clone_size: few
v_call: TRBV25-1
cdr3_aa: ASSERGTEAF

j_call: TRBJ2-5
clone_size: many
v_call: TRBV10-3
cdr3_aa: AISWGDKETQY